This passage covers 19 T cell receptor beta chains from one sample sequenced in a study of PD-1 blockade in classical Hodgkin lymphoma. The protocol was immunoSEQ multiplex PCR, while the TCRdb copy is restricted to in-frame clones and leaves out a portion. The table has about 9,100 clones, around nine tenths seen once. Every single patient, without exception, relapsed after autologous stem cell transplantation, and brentuximab vedotin exposure varied. This specimen consisted of peripheral blood mononuclear cells (PBMCs), obtained at baseline. These receptors came from a human donor with classical Hodgkin lymphoma.

This clone is deemed large. This sequence joins TRBV10-2 and TRBJ1-1, with unresolved D. The CDR3 is 11 amino acids. Germline-derived CDR1 and CDR2 are WSHSY and SAAADI. Trimming removed 4 bases at V and 7 bases at J, with 7 bases between. In nucleotides, the CDR3 is TGCGCCAGCAGTGTGTCGTATGAAGCTTTCTTT. This encodes CASSVSYEAFF.

The J gene is TRBJ2-7, the V gene TRBV14; 7 bases are a match to TRBD1. Germline values: CDR1 SGHDN, CDR2 FVKESK. The CDR3 runs to 13 residues. J lost 7 bases, V lost 2 bases, and 5 bases had no gene match. The CDR3 region is CASSQQQGSEQYF. DNA for the CDR3: TGTGCCAGCAGCCAACAACAGGGGAGTGAGCAGTACTTC.

The chain combines TRBV29-1 with TRBJ1-2; the D is unclear. Trimming removed 2 bases at V and 3 bases at J, with 19 bases between. Germline V CDR1 and CDR2: SQVTM, ANQGSEA. The CDR3 has 16 residues. The CDR3 DNA follows: TGCAGCGTTGAACTAGTCGTCGGCGGAGCCTACTATGGCTACACCTTC. Amino acid sequence: CSVELVVGGAYYGYTF. The whole variable domain, filled in from reference TRBV29-1 and TRBJ1-2, reads SAVISQKPSRDICQRGTSLTIQCQVDSQVTMMFWYRQQPGQSLTLIATANQGSEATYESGFVIDKFPISRPNLTFSTLTVSNMSPEDSSIYLCSVELVVGGAYYGYTFGSGTRLTVV.

The rearrangement uses TRBV5-4 and TRBJ2-3; 11 bases line up with TRBD2. This CDR3 spans 18 amino acids. The germline V gene encodes CDR1 SGHNT and CDR2 YYREEE (reference sequence). V dropped 5 bases and J dropped 0; count of bases not matched to a gene: 11. CDR3 in DNA: TGTGCCAGCAGGATAGGACTAGCGGGCGTATCTAGCACAGATACGCAGTATTTT. As protein: CASRIGLAGVSSTDTQYF.

This chain connects TRBV18 to TRBJ2-2, with TRBD1 as a possible D gene (5 bases). Deletions cut 3 bases from V and 2 bases from J, with 16 bases between. The germline V gene has CDR1 KGHSH and CDR2 LQKENI. The CDR3 runs to 17 residues. The CDR3 nucleotides read TGTGCCAGCTCACCGGATCTGGGGCGAGTTAACACCGGGGAGCTGTTTTTT. Protein sequence: CASSPDLGRVNTGELFF.

The chain is built from TRBV11-3 and TRBJ2-1; D ambiguous. V lost 2 bases to trimming and J lost 0 bases, with 8 bases between them. Per the germline V gene, CDR1 is SGHNT and CDR2 is YENEEA. The length of the CDR3 is 15 residues. The CDR3 protein is CASSLMSSSYNEQFF. Written as DNA, the CDR3 is TGTGCCAGCAGCTTAATGTCGAGCTCCTACAATGAGCAGTTCTTC.

This rearrangement joins TRBV6-6 to TRBJ2-5; D is unclear. Per the germline V gene, CDR1 is MNHNY and CDR2 is SVGAGI (reference sequence). This CDR3 region has 12 residues. The V end was cut by 6 bases, the J end by 9 bases, with 14 bases between. In DNA, the CDR3 is TGTGCCAGCAGGCGGTCCCTTGGCTCCCAGTACTTC. Translation gives CASRRSLGSQYF.

V is TRBV6-6 and J is TRBJ2-2; TRBD1 might be the D (5 bases). The CDR3 length is 16 residues. V was cut by 6 bases and J by 6 bases, with 20 bases left in between. CDR1 and CDR2 from the germline V gene are MNHNY and SVGAGI (reference sequence). The CDR3 DNA sequence: TGTGCCAGCAGCCCGTGGGCCTTTGAAGGGGCCGGGGAGCTGTTTTTT. Protein product: CASSPWAFEGAGELFF.

This clone has just one count. The rearrangement uses TRBV7-2 and TRBJ2-5; D gene uncertain. The V end was cut by 3 bases, the J end by 5 bases, with 16 bases between. The CDR3 contains 15 residues. Per germline, CDR1 SGHTA and CDR2 FQGNSA. CDR3 nucleotides: TGTGCCAGCAGCTTTACCCCGGGCTCCTGGGAGACCCAGTACTTC. Translated: CASSFTPGSWETQYF.

The chain recombines TRBV9 with TRBJ2-1; D assignment may be TRBD1 or TRBD2 (5 bases each). The germline V and J ends were trimmed by 3 bases and 7 bases, with 14 bases remaining between them. Germline values: CDR1 SGDLS, CDR2 YYNGEE. CDR3 length: 14 residues. The CDR3 reads CASSARDLENEQFF. The CDR3 DNA follows: TGTGCCAGCAGCGCCCGGGACCTCGAGAATGAGCAGTTCTTC.

This chain joins TRBV27 and TRBJ2-5; D could derive from TRBD1 or TRBD2 (5 bases each). V was pared by 3 bases and J by 1 base, with 9 bases between. The CDR3 has 14 amino acids. CDR1 is MNHEY and CDR2 is SMNVEV in the germline V gene (reference sequence). For the CDR3, the DNA is TGTGCCAGCAGTTTTACCGGGACCCAAGAGACCCAGTACTTC. This translates into CASSFTGTQETQYF.

The chain joins TRBV6-5 to TRBJ2-1, with D maybe TRBD1 (6 bases). The CDR3 totals 13 residues. Germline CDR1 reads MNHEY; CDR2 reads SVGAGI. Trimming took 2 bases from V and 6 from J, leaving 8 bases between them. The CDR3 sequence is CASSYGQSNEQFF. CDR3 coding DNA: TGTGCCAGCAGTTACGGACAGTCCAATGAGCAGTTCTTC.

The V gene is TRBV7-9, the J gene TRBJ1-1; D uncertain. Germline V gives CDR1 SEHNR, CDR2 FQNEAQ (reference sequence). There are 13 residues in the CDR3. V lost 7 bases and J lost 1, with 10 bases in between. The DNA for the CDR3 is TGTGCCAGCATATCAAGCGGGAACACTGAAGCTTTCTTT. Amino acid sequence: CASISSGNTEAFF.

The V and J genes are TRBV2 and TRBJ2-6; D not resolved. V was cut by 8 bases and J by 0 bases, with 11 bases left in between. The CDR3 is 15 amino acids. Germline CDR1 and CDR2: SNHLY and FYNNEI. The CDR3 DNA reads TGTGCCAGCGGCTCCACGGGCTCTGGGGCCAACGTCCTGACTTTC. This translates into CASGSTGSGANVLTF.

This sequence joins TRBV5-1 and TRBJ2-7; 11 bases are shared with TRBD2. After removal of 4 bases from V and 6 bases from J, the junction contained 9 bases not matched to a gene. The CDR3 is 15 amino acids. The germline CDR1 and CDR2 sequences are SGHRS and YFSETQ. In DNA form, the CDR3 reads TGCGCCAGCAGCCTTATAGCGGGAGGGCCGGGCGAGCAGTACTTC. Protein: CASSLIAGGPGEQYF.

The chain links TRBV25-1 to TRBJ1-2, with a possible D match to TRBD1 (6 bases). Germline values: CDR1 MGHDK, CDR2 SYGVNS. This CDR3 region has 16 residues. V was pared by 5 bases and J by 4 bases, with 20 bases between. As DNA, the CDR3 is TGTGCCAGCAGTCTCCCGGGACACGAGACTCTCTATGGCTACACCTTC. Translating it yields CASSLPGHETLYGYTF.

This clone was seen more than once but under ten times. The chain couples TRBV28 to TRBJ1-3; no firm D call. This CDR3 comprises 15 residues. With 5 bases removed from V and 7 bases from J, the gap between germline ends came to 18 bases. Germline V lookup: CDR1 MDHEN, CDR2 SYDVKM. The CDR3 reads CASSRPFREANTIYF. The CDR3 bases are TGTGCCAGCAGTAGACCCTTCCGGGAGGCTAACACCATATATTTT.

The count of this clone is one. The rearrangement links TRBV9 to TRBJ2-4; either TRBD1 or TRBD2 may fit D (5 bases each). The CDR3 has 14 residues. V lost 0 bases and J 6 bases, leaving 10 bases between the germline ends. Germline CDR1 reads SGDLS; CDR2 reads YYNGEE. CDR3 sequence (DNA): TGTGCCAGCAGCGTAGAAGGGACGGGAAACATTCAGTACTTC. This codes for CASSVEGTGNIQYF.

The chain links TRBV28 to TRBJ1-4; D gene ambiguous. The CDR3 runs 16 residues. Germline V gene data show CDR1 as MDHEN and CDR2 as SYDVKM. V lost 1 base and J 5 bases, leaving 14 bases between the germline ends. The CDR3 DNA follows: TGTGCCAGCAGTTTATTGGTGACAACCACAAATGAAAAACTGTTTTTT. Encoded protein: CASSLLVTTTNEKLFF.